Each of the 20 T cell receptor beta chains below was sequenced from the same sample in a study of molecular identifiers for immune sequencing clone quantification. One entry per CDR3 protein results from TCRdb running MiXCR on the PCR reads. The repertoire includes 400,000 to 600,000 distinct CDR3 sequences, roughly a fifth of them detected once, and around 0.84% sits in the top ten. Source material: naive CD8+ T cells from blood, with Jurkat cell RNA spiked in. Subset given: FACS-sorted CD8+CD4-CCR7+CD45RA+ naive T cells. These TCRs come from a human donor in good health. Some libraries in this study had Jurkat cell RNA spiked in.

This clonotype was seen repeatedly, ten times or more. The chain carries TRBV4-1 and TRBJ2-2; 10 bases match TRBD1. The CDR3 covers 16 residues. V dropped 3 bases and J dropped 7; count of bases not matched to a gene: 8. Germline V gene data show CDR1 as MGHRA and CDR2 as YSYEKL. The CDR3 here is CASSHTGTGDFGELFF. CDR3 sequence (DNA): TGCGCCAGCAGCCATACCGGGACAGGGGATTTCGGGGAGCTGTTTTTT.

There are many counts of this clonotype. The chain couples TRBV20-1 to TRBJ2-3; possible D gene TRBD1, 6 bases. Germline V lookup: CDR1 DFQATT, CDR2 SNEGSKA (reference sequence). The length of the CDR3 is 14 residues. V gave up 3 bases and J gave up 2 bases, with 12 bases separating them. The CDR3: CSASDRDTTDTQYF. The CDR3 region has the DNA TGCAGTGCTAGTGACCGGGACACCACAGATACGCAGTATTTT.

The J gene is TRBJ2-7, the V gene TRBV4-1, with 7 bases identical to TRBD1. Germline CDR1 MGHRA, CDR2 YSYEKL. This CDR3 comprises 15 residues. J gave up 0 bases and V 0 bases, and 2 bases lay outside the gene matches. The DNA for the CDR3 is TGCGCCAGCAGCCAAGAAGACAGGGCCTCCTACGAGCAGTACTTC. The encoded protein is CASSQEDRASYEQYF.

The rearrangement links TRBV7-6 to TRBJ2-1; D call uncertain. The CDR3 is 12 residues long. Germline V lookup: CDR1 SGHVS, CDR2 FNYEAQ. Deletions cut 1 base from V and 9 bases from J, with 7 bases between. The CDR3 sequence: CASSLVKGEQFF. The DNA of the CDR3 is TGTGCCAGCAGCTTAGTTAAGGGTGAGCAGTTCTTC.

Worth noting for this clonotype: A read error is possible here, since a much larger clone lies one base away. This sequence joins TRBV7-9 and TRBJ1-1, with D maybe TRBD1 (5 bases). The CDR3 sequence is 14 residues long. The germline gives CDR1 SEHNR, CDR2 FQNEAQ (reference sequence). The CDR3 sequence: CASSIEGLSGEASF. DNA for the CDR3: TGTGCCAGCAGCATTGAGGGGTTATCGGGAGAAGCTTCCTTT. The complete variable domain, with remaining parts taken from reference TRBV7-9 and TRBJ1-1, reads DTGVSQNPRHKITKRGQNVTFRCDPISEHNRLYWYRQTLGQGPEFLTYFQNEAQLEKSRLLSDRFSAERPKGSFSTLEIQRTEQGDSAMYLCASSIEGLSGEASFGQGTRLTVV.

This clonotype was counted ten times or more. The chain employs TRBV5-1 and TRBJ2-5; D remains ambiguous. V lost 5 bases, J lost 3 bases, and 11 bases lay in between. The length of the CDR3 is 13 residues. The V gene's germline CDR1 is SGHRS and CDR2 YFSETQ. The CDR3 is CASRYLTEETQYF. The CDR3 nucleotides read TGCGCCAGCAGATACTTAACTGAAGAGACCCAGTACTTC. The full variable domain, with the rest looked up from reference TRBV5-1 and TRBJ2-5, is KAGVTQTPRYLIKTRGQQVTLSCSPISGHRSVSWYQQTPGQGLQFLFEYFSETQRNKGNFPGRFSGRQFSNSRSEMNVSTLELGDSALYLCASRYLTEETQYFGPGTRLLVL.

This clonotype has at least ten counts. CDR3 nucleotide sequence: TGTGCCAGCAGTTTCGGGGGGAACGGGGAGCTGTTTTTT. As protein: CASSFGGNGELFF. The V call is TRBV12-3 or TRBV12-4, the J call TRBJ2-2; 7 bases agree with TRBD2. V gave up 3 bases and J gave up 7 bases; unmatched junction bases: 2. CDR3 length: 13 residues.

As concerns this clonotype: One junction end disagrees with the germline gene, perhaps due to a read error. The chain is built from TRBV6-5 and TRBJ2-3; 7 bases are shared with TRBD1. The CDR3 spans 14 residues. Germline V gene lookup returns CDR1 MNHEY and CDR2 SVGAGI. The CDR3 loop reads CASSYSTQGDTQCF. CDR3 coding DNA: TGTGCCAGCAGTTACTCGACGCAGGGGGATACGCAGTGTTTT.

In the case of this clonotype: A clone one base away is much larger, so this may be a read error. The V call is TRBV5-1, the J call TRBJ1-1; D gene ambiguous. CDR3 length: 16 residues. Per the germline V gene, CDR1 is SGHRS and CDR2 is YFSETQ. Trimming cost V 0 bases and J 0 bases, with 12 bases left between them. The CDR3 DNA reads TGCGCCAGCAGCTTGGGGACGGGCGAGATGAACACTGAAGCTTTCTTT. This encodes CASSLGTGEMNTEAFF.

Many counts were recorded for this clonotype. This sequence joins TRBV4-1 and TRBJ2-3; no definite D call. CDR1 is MGHRA and CDR2 is YSYEKL in the germline V gene. The CDR3 is made up of 12 amino acids. V was clipped by 2 bases and J by 14 bases, with 14 bases between them. The CDR3, as DNA: TGCGCCAGCAGCCAACTAGGGCTCGAGAGGTATTTT. It is translated as CASSQLGLERYF.

V gene TRBV27 combines with J gene TRBJ2-5; 10 bases match TRBD1. V shed 3 bases, J shed 5 bases, and the junction held 18 bases outside the gene matches. Germline V lookup: CDR1 MNHEY, CDR2 SMNVEV (reference sequence). The CDR3 has 19 residues. CDR3 loop: CASSLLVPSGTGASETQYF. CDR3 DNA: TGTGCCAGCAGTTTGCTGGTGCCCTCCGGGACAGGGGCTTCGGAGACCCAGTACTTC.

This clonotype was seen ten or more times. This chain joins TRBV20-1 and TRBJ2-3; weak D call: TRBD1 (6 bases). Germline lookup yields CDR1 DFQATT and CDR2 SNEGSKA (reference sequence). The CDR3 consists of 10 residues. Trimming removed 7 bases at V and 4 bases at J, with 6 bases between. The CDR3 region is CSEGADTQYF. The DNA of the CDR3 is TGCAGTGAGGGGGCAGATACGCAGTATTTT.

The chain joins TRBV7-9 to TRBJ2-7; TRBD1 or TRBD2 may be the D gene (5 bases each). The length of the CDR3 is 16 residues. Trimming stripped 5 bases from V and 2 bases from J, with 19 bases between. Looked up from germline, CDR1 is SEHNR and CDR2 is FQNEAQ (reference sequence). The CDR3 bases are TGTGCCAGCAGCCCAGGGAGCAGGAGGCCAACCTACGAGCAGTACTTC. Translation: CASSPGSRRPTYEQYF. The full variable domain, rest sourced from reference TRBV7-9 and TRBJ2-7, is DTGVSQNPRHKITKRGQNVTFRCDPISEHNRLYWYRQTLGQGPEFLTYFQNEAQLEKSRLLSDRFSAERPKGSFSTLEIQRTEQGDSAMYLCASSPGSRRPTYEQYFGPGTRLTVT.

Many counts were recorded for this clonotype. The chain uses TRBV27 and TRBJ2-5; no clear D. Germline CDR1 is MNHEY and CDR2 is SMNVEV (reference sequence). V was cut by 1 base and J by 0 bases, with 9 bases left in between. CDR3 length: 15 amino acids. In DNA, the CDR3 is TGTGCCAGCAGTTTATTCCCCTACGACCAAGAGACCCAGTACTTC. It is translated as CASSLFPYDQETQYF.

The chain couples TRBV30 to TRBJ1-6, with 7 positions matching TRBD1. The CDR3 totals 13 residues. Germline loops: CDR1 GTSNPN, CDR2 SVGIG (reference sequence). Trimming took 4 bases from V and 10 from J; bases not matched to a gene: 7. This CDR3 is CAWTPGGLSPLHF. CDR3 DNA sequence: TGTGCCTGGACCCCAGGGGGTTTATCACCCCTCCACTTT.

Notes on this clonotype: This may be a read error: a much more frequent sequence differs by one nucleotide. The chain uses TRBV20-1 and TRBJ1-1; tentatively, D is TRBD1 (5 bases). Looked up from germline, CDR1 is DFQATT and CDR2 is SNEGSKA (reference sequence). The CDR3 spans 14 residues. The CDR3 spells CSARQLGLLTEASF. CDR3 coding DNA: TGCAGTGCTAGACAGCTGGGACTTCTCACTGAAGCTTCCTTT.

This clonotype was observed a handful of times. J is TRBJ2-7 and V is TRBV5-1; the D is unclear. Per germline, CDR1 SGHRS and CDR2 YFSETQ. This CDR3 contains 11 residues. V dropped 7 bases and J dropped 3 bases, with 8 bases sitting between them. CDR3: CASGPYYEQYF. The CDR3 DNA follows: TGCGCCAGCGGCCCGTACTACGAGCAGTACTTC. The full variable domain, its missing parts supplied by reference TRBV5-1 and TRBJ2-7, is KAGVTQTPRYLIKTRGQQVTLSCSPISGHRSVSWYQQTPGQGLQFLFEYFSETQRNKGNFPGRFSGRQFSNSRSEMNVSTLELGDSALYLCASGPYYEQYFGPGTRLTVT.

This clonotype was recorded only once. The V gene is TRBV11-2, the J gene TRBJ2-5; unclear D gene. Germline V gene lookup returns CDR1 SGHAT and CDR2 FQNNGV. The CDR3 contains 12 residues. The V gene lost 0 bases and the J gene lost 13 bases, with 12 bases spanning the gap. The CDR3 is CASSLDQRDVYF. The CDR3 DNA follows: TGTGCCAGCAGCTTAGATCAAAGGGATGTGTACTTC.

In its sample, this clonotype was seen many times. This sequence joins TRBV10-3 and TRBJ2-3; D is possibly TRBD2 (6 bases). Germline V gives CDR1 ENHRY, CDR2 SYGVKD. The CDR3 loop spans 14 amino acids. V lost 6 bases, J lost 2 bases, and 12 bases lay in between. CDR3 sequence reads: CAISRDSNTDTQYF. DNA of the CDR3: TGTGCCATCAGCCGGGACTCGAACACAGATACGCAGTATTTT.

This chain's CDR3 is CASRTGLAGEYNEQFF. Written as DNA, the CDR3 is TGTGCCAGCAGAACCGGACTAGCGGGGGAATACAATGAGCAGTTCTTC. The chain employs TRBV6-2 or TRBV6-3 and TRBJ2-1, with TRBD2 matching 13 bases. V lost 6 bases and J lost 4; bases outside the gene matches: 6. Germline V gene lookup returns CDR1 MNHEY and CDR2 SVGEGT. There are 16 residues in the CDR3.